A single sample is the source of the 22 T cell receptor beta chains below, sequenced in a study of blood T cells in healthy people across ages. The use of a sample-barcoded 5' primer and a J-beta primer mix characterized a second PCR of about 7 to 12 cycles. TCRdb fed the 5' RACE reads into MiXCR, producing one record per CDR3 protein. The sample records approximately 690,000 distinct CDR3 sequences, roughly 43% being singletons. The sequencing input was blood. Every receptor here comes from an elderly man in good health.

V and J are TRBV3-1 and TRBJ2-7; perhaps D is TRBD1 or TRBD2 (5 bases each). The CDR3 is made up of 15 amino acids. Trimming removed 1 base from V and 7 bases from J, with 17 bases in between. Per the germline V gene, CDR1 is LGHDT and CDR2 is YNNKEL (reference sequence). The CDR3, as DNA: TGTGCCAGCAGCCAAGTTATCGGGGCAGGATTTGAGCAGTACTTC. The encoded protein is CASSQVIGAGFEQYF.

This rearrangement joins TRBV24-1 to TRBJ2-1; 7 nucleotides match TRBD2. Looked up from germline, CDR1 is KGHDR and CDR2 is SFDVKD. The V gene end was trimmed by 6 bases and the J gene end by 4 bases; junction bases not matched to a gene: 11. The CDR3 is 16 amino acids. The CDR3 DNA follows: TGTGCCACCAGTCGTATGACTAGCTGGGGGTACAATGAGCAGTTCTTC. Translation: CATSRMTSWGYNEQFF.

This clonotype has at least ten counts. CDR3 bases: TGTGCCAGCAGTTACGGAGCCAACCAAGAGACCCAGTACTTC. Translating gives CASSYGANQETQYF. The chain joins TRBV6-2 or TRBV6-3 to TRBJ2-5; D unresolved. The V end lost 2 bases, the J end lost 0 bases, and 7 bases lay between the germline ends. This CDR3 is built from 14 residues. CDR1 is MNHEY and CDR2 is SVGEGT in the germline V gene.

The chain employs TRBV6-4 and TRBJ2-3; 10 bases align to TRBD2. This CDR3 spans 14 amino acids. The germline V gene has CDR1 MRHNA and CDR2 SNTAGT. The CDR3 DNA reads TGTCTTCAGCGGGGGGGACATATGGCAGATACGCAGTATTTT. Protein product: CLQRGGHMADTQYF.

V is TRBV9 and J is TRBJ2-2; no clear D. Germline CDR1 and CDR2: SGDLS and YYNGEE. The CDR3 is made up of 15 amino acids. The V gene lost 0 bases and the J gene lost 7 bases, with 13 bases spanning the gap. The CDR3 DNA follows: TGTGCCAGCAGCGTAGCGGGCAGTATGGGCGGGGAGCTGTTTTTT. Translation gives CASSVAGSMGGELFF. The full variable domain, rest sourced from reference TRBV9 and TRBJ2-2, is DSGVTQTPKHLITATGQRVTLRCSPRSGDLSVYWYQQSLDQGLQFLIQYYNGEERAKGNILERFSAQQFPDLHSELNLSSLELGDSALYFCASSVAGSMGGELFFGEGSRLTVL.

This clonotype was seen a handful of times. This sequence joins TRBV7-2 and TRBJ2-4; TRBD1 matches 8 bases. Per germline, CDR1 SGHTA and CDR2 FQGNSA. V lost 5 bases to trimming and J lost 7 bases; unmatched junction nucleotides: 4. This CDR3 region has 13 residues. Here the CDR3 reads CASSPRQGNIQYF. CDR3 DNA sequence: TGTGCCAGCAGCCCCCGACAGGGGAACATTCAGTACTTC.

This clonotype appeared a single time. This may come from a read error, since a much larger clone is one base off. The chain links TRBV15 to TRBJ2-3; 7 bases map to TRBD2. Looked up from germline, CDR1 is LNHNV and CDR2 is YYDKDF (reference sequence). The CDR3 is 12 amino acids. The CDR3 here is CATAGVTGTQYF. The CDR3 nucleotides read TGTGCCACCGCGGGGGTAACAGGTACGCAGTATTTT.

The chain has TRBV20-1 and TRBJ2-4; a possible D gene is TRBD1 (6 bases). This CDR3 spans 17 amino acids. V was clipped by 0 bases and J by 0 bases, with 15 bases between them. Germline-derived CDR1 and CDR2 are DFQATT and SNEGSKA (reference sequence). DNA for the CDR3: TGCAGTGCTAGAGATTGGGGGCGGAGCTTAGCCAAAAACATTCAGTACTTC. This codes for CSARDWGRSLAKNIQYF.

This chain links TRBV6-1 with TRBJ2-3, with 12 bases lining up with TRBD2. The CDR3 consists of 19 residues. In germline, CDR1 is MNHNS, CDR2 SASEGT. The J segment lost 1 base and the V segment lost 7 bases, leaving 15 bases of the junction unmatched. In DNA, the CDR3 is TGTGCCAGCACCCAGCGGGGGGGCCTAGCGGGGGGGCGCACAGATACGCAGTATTTT. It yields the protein CASTQRGGLAGGRTDTQYF.

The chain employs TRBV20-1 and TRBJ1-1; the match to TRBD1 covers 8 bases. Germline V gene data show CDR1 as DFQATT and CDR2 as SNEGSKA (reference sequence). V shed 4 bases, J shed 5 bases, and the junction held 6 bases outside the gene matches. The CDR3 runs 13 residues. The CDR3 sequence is CSANTGGWTEAFF. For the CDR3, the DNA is TGCAGTGCTAATACAGGGGGTTGGACTGAAGCTTTCTTT.

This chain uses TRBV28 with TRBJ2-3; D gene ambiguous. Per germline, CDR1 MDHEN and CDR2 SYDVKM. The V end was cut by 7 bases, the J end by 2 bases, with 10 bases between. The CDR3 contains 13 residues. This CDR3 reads CASTVRPTDTQYF. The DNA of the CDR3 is TGTGCCAGCACCGTACGACCCACAGATACGCAGTATTTT.

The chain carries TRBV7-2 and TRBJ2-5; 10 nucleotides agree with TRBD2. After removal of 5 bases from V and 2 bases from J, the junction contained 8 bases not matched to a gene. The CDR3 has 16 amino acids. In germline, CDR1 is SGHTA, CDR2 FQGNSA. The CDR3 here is CASSPRAAGGQETQYF. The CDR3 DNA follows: TGTGCCAGCAGCCCGAGGGCAGCGGGAGGGCAAGAGACCCAGTACTTC. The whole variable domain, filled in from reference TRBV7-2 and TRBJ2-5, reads GAGVSQSPSNKVTEKGKDVELRCDPISGHTALYWYRQSLGQGLEFLIYFQGNSAPDKSGLPSDRFSAERTGGSVSTLTIQRTQQEDSAVYLCASSPRAAGGQETQYFGPGTRLLVL.

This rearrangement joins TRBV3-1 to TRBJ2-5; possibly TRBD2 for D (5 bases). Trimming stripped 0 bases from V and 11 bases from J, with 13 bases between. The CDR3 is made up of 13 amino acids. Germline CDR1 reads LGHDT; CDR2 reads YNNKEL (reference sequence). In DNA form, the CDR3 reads TGTGCCAGCAGCCAAGATAGCCCCCGAGGGCAGTACTTC. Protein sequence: CASSQDSPRGQYF.

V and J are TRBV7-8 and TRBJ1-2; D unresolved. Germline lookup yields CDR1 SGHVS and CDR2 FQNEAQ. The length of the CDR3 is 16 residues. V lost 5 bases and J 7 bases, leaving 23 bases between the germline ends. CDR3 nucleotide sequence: TGTGCCAGCAGCAACGCGGCCACCGGGGTACGTCGTGGCTACACCTTC. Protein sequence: CASSNAATGVRRGYTF.

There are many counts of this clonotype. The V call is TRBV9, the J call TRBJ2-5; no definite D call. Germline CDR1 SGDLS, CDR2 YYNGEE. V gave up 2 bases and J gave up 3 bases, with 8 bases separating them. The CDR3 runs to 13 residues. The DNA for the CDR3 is TGTGCCAGCAGCGTTGATAAAGAAGAGACCCAGTACTTC. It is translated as CASSVDKEETQYF. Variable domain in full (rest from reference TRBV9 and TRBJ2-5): DSGVTQTPKHLITATGQRVTLRCSPRSGDLSVYWYQQSLDQGLQFLIQYYNGEERAKGNILERFSAQQFPDLHSELNLSSLELGDSALYFCASSVDKEETQYFGPGTRLLVL.

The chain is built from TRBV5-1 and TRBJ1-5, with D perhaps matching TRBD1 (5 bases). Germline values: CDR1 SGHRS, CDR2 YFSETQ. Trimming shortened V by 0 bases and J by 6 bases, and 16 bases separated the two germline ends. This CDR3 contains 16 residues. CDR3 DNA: TGCGCCAGCAGCTTGGAGGGGCTAAGTAATACTCAGCCCCAGCATTTT. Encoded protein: CASSLEGLSNTQPQHF.

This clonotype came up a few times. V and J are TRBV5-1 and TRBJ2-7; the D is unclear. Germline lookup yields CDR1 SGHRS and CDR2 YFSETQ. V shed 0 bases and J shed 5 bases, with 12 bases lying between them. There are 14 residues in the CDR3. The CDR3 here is CASSLAVGNHEQYF. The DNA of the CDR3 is TGCGCCAGCAGCTTGGCGGTCGGTAACCACGAGCAGTACTTC.

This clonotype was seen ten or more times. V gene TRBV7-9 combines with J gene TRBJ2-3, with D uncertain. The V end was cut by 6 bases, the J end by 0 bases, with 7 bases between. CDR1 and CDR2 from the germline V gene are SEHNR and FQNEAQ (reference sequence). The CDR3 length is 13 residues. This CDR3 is CASSLDSTDTQYF. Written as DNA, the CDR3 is TGTGCCAGCAGTCTCGACAGCACAGATACGCAGTATTTT.

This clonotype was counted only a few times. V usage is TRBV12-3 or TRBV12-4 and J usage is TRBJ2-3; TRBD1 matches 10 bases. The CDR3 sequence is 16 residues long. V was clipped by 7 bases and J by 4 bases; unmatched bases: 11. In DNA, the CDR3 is TGTGCCAGCACCAAGGGACAGGGGAGGTATGCAGATACGCAGTATTTT. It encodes CASTKGQGRYADTQYF.

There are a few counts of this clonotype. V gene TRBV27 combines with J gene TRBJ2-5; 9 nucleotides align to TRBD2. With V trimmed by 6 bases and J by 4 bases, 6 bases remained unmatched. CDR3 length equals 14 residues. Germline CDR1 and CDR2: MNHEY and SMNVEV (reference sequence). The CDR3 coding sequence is TGTGCCAGCAGCCGAGCGGGAGGTGGAGAGACCCAGTACTTC. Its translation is CASSRAGGGETQYF.

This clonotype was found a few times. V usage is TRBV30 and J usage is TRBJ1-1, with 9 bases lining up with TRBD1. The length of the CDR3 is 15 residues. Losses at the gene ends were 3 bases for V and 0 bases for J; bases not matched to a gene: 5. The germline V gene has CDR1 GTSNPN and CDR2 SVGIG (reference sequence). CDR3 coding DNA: TGTGCCTGGAGCCGGGACAGGGAGTTGAACACTGAAGCTTTCTTT. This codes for CAWSRDRELNTEAFF.

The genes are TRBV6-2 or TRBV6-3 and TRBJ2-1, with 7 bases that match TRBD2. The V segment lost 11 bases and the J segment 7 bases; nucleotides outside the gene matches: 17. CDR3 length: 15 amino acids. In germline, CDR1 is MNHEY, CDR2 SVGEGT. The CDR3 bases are TGTGCCTCATCACGGGGGGTTCCCTTGAGGAATGAGCAGTTCTTC. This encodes CASSRGVPLRNEQFF.